Listed below are T cell receptor beta chains from one sample, sequenced in a study of T cells in tuberculosis. Using immunoSEQ multiplex PCR, the repertoire was profiled, and TCRdb retains in-frame clones only, with some absent. In the table there are 25,000 to 35,000 clones, roughly 85% of which are singletons. Specimen: PBMCs, collected at tuberculosis diagnosis. The receptors here all came from an adult with tuberculosis. CDR3s include the opening cysteine and the closing phenylalanine or tryptophan. The order of the fields is D gene, V gene, clone size, J gene, CDR3 DNA, CDR3 protein. A D gene is named only where the DNA matches it firmly. Clone size appears in some rows only: once, few, many, or a class for an expanded clone.

d_call: TRBD2; v_call: TRBV27; clone_size: NA; j_call: TRBJ2-1; cdr3_nt: TGTGCCAGCAGTCCATCGACCGGACTAGCGGGATATTGGGAGTTCTTC; cdr3_aa: CASSPSTGLAGYWEFF
d_call: NA; v_call: TRBV5-1; clone_size: NA; j_call: TRBJ2-5; cdr3_nt: TGCGCCAGCAGCCCCTCGTACCAAGAGACCCAGTACTTC; cdr3_aa: CASSPSYQETQYF
d_call: NA; v_call: TRBV30; clone_size: few; j_call: TRBJ1-5; cdr3_nt: TGTGCCTGGAGTCGTGACGGATCGGAGCAGCCCCAGCATTTT; cdr3_aa: CAWSRDGSEQPQHF
d_call: TRBD1; v_call: TRBV4-1; clone_size: NA; j_call: TRBJ1-2; cdr3_nt: TGCGCCAGCAGACCCCAAGACAGGGATGATGGCTACACCTTC; cdr3_aa: CASRPQDRDDGYTF
d_call: NA; v_call: TRBV7-8; clone_size: NA; j_call: TRBJ2-1; cdr3_nt: TGTGCCAGCAGCTCACCGTGGACAGACGCCTACAATGAGCAGTTCTTC; cdr3_aa: CASSSPWTDAYNEQFF
d_call: NA; v_call: TRBV20-1; clone_size: NA; j_call: TRBJ2-5; cdr3_nt: TGCAGTGCTAGACCCAAAGAGACCCAGTACTTC; cdr3_aa: CSARPKETQYF
d_call: TRBD1; v_call: TRBV30; clone_size: NA; j_call: TRBJ1-6; cdr3_nt: TGTGCCTGGAGTTCCGGGACAGGGGCCGCCAGCTCCTATAATTCACCCCTCCACTTT; cdr3_aa: CAWSSGTGAASSYNSPLHF
d_call: NA; v_call: TRBV4-1; clone_size: NA; j_call: TRBJ2-6; cdr3_nt: TGCGCCAGCAGCCAAGTTTTAGTCCCTCTCGGGGCCAACGTCCTGACTTTC; cdr3_aa: CASSQVLVPLGANVLTF
d_call: NA; v_call: TRBV11-2; clone_size: NA; j_call: TRBJ1-1; cdr3_nt: TGTGCCAGCAGCTTAGACAGATTTTACACTGAAGCTTTCTTT; cdr3_aa: CASSLDRFYTEAFF
d_call: NA; v_call: TRBV18; clone_size: NA; j_call: TRBJ2-3; cdr3_nt: TGTGCCAGCTCACCCGCAGACAGCCCGGCTGATACGCAGTATTTT; cdr3_aa: CASSPADSPADTQYF
d_call: NA; v_call: TRBV27; clone_size: NA; j_call: TRBJ2-1; cdr3_nt: TGTGCCAGCACCCGGAGAAATGAGCAGTTCTTC; cdr3_aa: CASTRRNEQFF
d_call: TRBD1; v_call: TRBV28; clone_size: few; j_call: TRBJ1-1; cdr3_nt: TGTGCCAGCACCAAACCGGGACAGGGGTGGCGCACTGAAGCTTTCTTT; cdr3_aa: CASTKPGQGWRTEAFF
d_call: NA; v_call: TRBV6-4; clone_size: NA; j_call: TRBJ2-1; cdr3_nt: TGTGCCAGCAGTGACTCCCCATCCCAAGCGGTCCACAATGAGCAGTTCTTC; cdr3_aa: CASSDSPSQAVHNEQFF
d_call: TRBD1; v_call: TRBV6-1; clone_size: NA; j_call: TRBJ1-1; cdr3_nt: TGTGCCAGCCGTCTAGGGGCAGGGGGCACTGAAGCTTTCTTT; cdr3_aa: CASRLGAGGTEAFF
d_call: TRBD2; v_call: TRBV6-4; clone_size: NA; j_call: TRBJ2-7; cdr3_nt: TGTGCCAGCAGTGCTCTAGCGGGATACGAGCAGTACTTC; cdr3_aa: CASSALAGYEQYF
d_call: NA; v_call: TRBV19; clone_size: NA; j_call: TRBJ1-2; cdr3_nt: TGTGCCAGTAGTATTTCTGACAGATACTATGGCTACACCTTC; cdr3_aa: CASSISDRYYGYTF
d_call: NA; v_call: TRBV27; clone_size: NA; j_call: TRBJ1-5; cdr3_nt: TGTGCCAGCAGTTTCGGGCAGGGATATGAGCCCCAGCATTTT; cdr3_aa: CASSFGQGYEPQHF
d_call: NA; v_call: TRBV6-1; clone_size: NA; j_call: TRBJ2-5; cdr3_nt: TGTGCCAGCAGTGTAGGAGGAGGCCAAGAGACCCAGTACTTC; cdr3_aa: CASSVGGGQETQYF
d_call: NA; v_call: TRBV7-8; clone_size: NA; j_call: TRBJ1-2; cdr3_nt: TGTGCCAGCAGCTTAGGTCGGGACACAGCTCGTCGCTATGGCTACACCTTC; cdr3_aa: CASSLGRDTARRYGYTF
d_call: NA; v_call: TRBV19; clone_size: NA; j_call: TRBJ1-2; cdr3_nt: TGTGCCAGTAGTATGAGGGACTATGGCTACACCTTC; cdr3_aa: CASSMRDYGYTF
d_call: TRBD1; v_call: TRBV9; clone_size: NA; j_call: TRBJ2-3; cdr3_nt: TGTGCCAGCAGCGGTAGACAGGGGAGCACAGATACGCAGTATTTT; cdr3_aa: CASSGRQGSTDTQYF
d_call: TRBD2; v_call: TRBV4-3; clone_size: NA; j_call: TRBJ2-3; cdr3_nt: TGCGCCAGCAGCCAGGGACTAGCGGGGCTACGCACAGATACGCAGTATTTT; cdr3_aa: CASSQGLAGLRTDTQYF
d_call: NA; v_call: TRBV10-3; clone_size: NA; j_call: TRBJ1-2; cdr3_nt: TGTGCCATCTACGACTCCCTGTATGGCTACACCTTC; cdr3_aa: CAIYDSLYGYTF
d_call: NA; v_call: TRBV28; clone_size: NA; j_call: TRBJ1-5; cdr3_nt: TGTGCCAGCAGTTTCAGAGGGGGGGGTCAGCCCCAGCATTTT; cdr3_aa: CASSFRGGGQPQHF
d_call: NA; v_call: TRBV29-1; clone_size: NA; j_call: TRBJ1-1; cdr3_nt: TGCAGCGTTGAAGATCAGGGGTGGGACACTGAAGCTTTCTTT; cdr3_aa: CSVEDQGWDTEAFF
d_call: TRBD1; v_call: TRBV19; clone_size: NA; j_call: TRBJ1-6; cdr3_nt: TGTGCCAGTAGTATACGGGACAGGGCGGTTAAGGATTCACCCCTCCACTTT; cdr3_aa: CASSIRDRAVKDSPLHF
d_call: NA; v_call: TRBV4-1; clone_size: NA; j_call: TRBJ2-7; cdr3_nt: TGCGCCAGCAGCCAAGGGCAGGCGAGCTACGAGCAGTACTTC; cdr3_aa: CASSQGQASYEQYF
d_call: NA; v_call: TRBV28; clone_size: NA; j_call: TRBJ1-1; cdr3_nt: TGTGCCAGCAGTTTATCAGGGGAGCCTTTAGGGGGTTTCTTT; cdr3_aa: CASSLSGEPLGGFF
d_call: TRBD1; v_call: TRBV2; clone_size: NA; j_call: TRBJ2-7; cdr3_nt: TGTGCCAGCATCGAAGGGACAGGGCCCTACGAGCAGTACTTC; cdr3_aa: CASIEGTGPYEQYF
d_call: TRBD1; v_call: TRBV4-1; clone_size: NA; j_call: TRBJ2-7; cdr3_nt: TGCGCCAGCAGCCCCTCCGGGACAGCCTACGAGCAGTACTTC; cdr3_aa: CASSPSGTAYEQYF
d_call: TRBD1; v_call: TRBV10-3; clone_size: once; j_call: TRBJ1-1; cdr3_nt: TGTGCCATCAATTACATCTCGACAGGGGAAGCTTTCTTT; cdr3_aa: CAINYISTGEAFF
d_call: TRBD1; v_call: TRBV5-1; clone_size: NA; j_call: TRBJ1-2; cdr3_nt: TGCGCCAGCAGCCTCGGGACAGGGGAGGGCTACACCTTC; cdr3_aa: CASSLGTGEGYTF
d_call: TRBD2; v_call: TRBV4-2; clone_size: NA; j_call: TRBJ2-3; cdr3_nt: TGTGCCAGCAGCCAAGATAATAGCGGGGGGGCTTATACGCAGTATTTT; cdr3_aa: CASSQDNSGGAYTQYF
d_call: TRBD1; v_call: TRBV6-1; clone_size: NA; j_call: TRBJ1-2; cdr3_nt: TGTGCCAGCAGACCAGGGGGCTATGGCTACACCTTC; cdr3_aa: CASRPGGYGYTF
d_call: TRBD2; v_call: TRBV19; clone_size: NA; j_call: TRBJ2-7; cdr3_nt: TGTGCCAGTAGTAAGCGGGAGCGGTGGAACGAGCAGTACTTC; cdr3_aa: CASSKRERWNEQYF
d_call: NA; v_call: TRBV30; clone_size: NA; j_call: TRBJ1-1; cdr3_nt: TGTGCCTGGAGCTACGGACTGGCGGACACTGAAGCTTTCTTT; cdr3_aa: CAWSYGLADTEAFF
d_call: TRBD1; v_call: TRBV7-9; clone_size: NA; j_call: TRBJ2-2; cdr3_nt: TGTGCCAGCAGTTTTAGGACAGGCACCGGGGAGCTGTTTTTT; cdr3_aa: CASSFRTGTGELFF
d_call: NA; v_call: TRBV12-5; clone_size: NA; j_call: TRBJ2-6; cdr3_nt: TGTGCTAGCTCCTCTGGGGCCAACGTCCTGACTTTC; cdr3_aa: CASSSGANVLTF
d_call: NA; v_call: TRBV7-2; clone_size: NA; j_call: TRBJ2-5; cdr3_nt: TGTGCCAGCAGCTTAGTTCCCAAGGGGGAGACCCAGTACTTC; cdr3_aa: CASSLVPKGETQYF
d_call: TRBD1; v_call: TRBV7-2; clone_size: NA; j_call: TRBJ1-2; cdr3_nt: TGTGCCAGCAGCTTAGTTGGGACAGGGAATAACTATGGCTACACCTTC; cdr3_aa: CASSLVGTGNNYGYTF
d_call: NA; v_call: TRBV2; clone_size: NA; j_call: TRBJ1-1; cdr3_nt: TGTGCCAGCAAGATCCGGGAGGGCACTGAAGCTTTCTTT; cdr3_aa: CASKIREGTEAFF
d_call: TRBD1; v_call: TRBV28; clone_size: NA; j_call: TRBJ2-5; cdr3_nt: TGTGCCAGCAGTTTCCCCGTCCGACAGGGACCGTACCAAGAGACCCAGTACTTC; cdr3_aa: CASSFPVRQGPYQETQYF
d_call: NA; v_call: TRBV5-4; clone_size: NA; j_call: TRBJ2-5; cdr3_nt: TGTGCCAGCAGCCGGGACATAGAGACCCAGTACTTC; cdr3_aa: CASSRDIETQYF
d_call: TRBD2; v_call: TRBV7-2; clone_size: NA; j_call: TRBJ2-7; cdr3_nt: TGTGCCAGCAGCTTAGGCGGGGGGGGATACTCCTACGAGCAGTACTTC; cdr3_aa: CASSLGGGGYSYEQYF
d_call: NA; v_call: TRBV6-6; clone_size: NA; j_call: TRBJ1-2; cdr3_nt: TGTGCCAGCAGTTACTTGGCCAGGGATGGCTACACCTTC; cdr3_aa: CASSYLARDGYTF
d_call: NA; v_call: TRBV10-2; clone_size: NA; j_call: TRBJ1-2; cdr3_nt: TGCGCCAGCAGTGAGACAGGCCTCTATGGCTACACCTTC; cdr3_aa: CASSETGLYGYTF
d_call: TRBD1; v_call: TRBV4-2; clone_size: NA; j_call: TRBJ1-1; cdr3_nt: TGTGCCAGCAGCCAAGATCCCCAGGGGGCAATACGTACTGAAGCTTTCTTT; cdr3_aa: CASSQDPQGAIRTEAFF
d_call: TRBD2; v_call: TRBV30; clone_size: NA; j_call: TRBJ2-5; cdr3_nt: TGTGCCTCTCAGGGAGGGGCTCGTTCGCCCGGACAAGAGACCCAGTACTTC; cdr3_aa: CASQGGARSPGQETQYF
d_call: NA; v_call: TRBV11-2; clone_size: NA; j_call: TRBJ1-3; cdr3_nt: TGTGCCAGCAGCTCAAAGGGGGGGGCTGGAAACACCATATATTTT; cdr3_aa: CASSSKGGAGNTIYF
d_call: NA; v_call: TRBV4-1; clone_size: NA; j_call: TRBJ2-5; cdr3_nt: TGCGCCAGCAGCCAAGAAGGACAGAGCCGGACCCAGTACTTC; cdr3_aa: CASSQEGQSRTQYF
d_call: NA; v_call: TRBV7-2; clone_size: NA; j_call: TRBJ2-2; cdr3_nt: TGTGCCAGCAGACAGAACAGGGCCGGGGAGCTGTTTTTT; cdr3_aa: CASRQNRAGELFF
d_call: TRBD1; v_call: TRBV10-3; clone_size: NA; j_call: TRBJ1-1; cdr3_nt: TGTGCCATCAGCGAGGACAGGGGGGGAGAGGCTTTCTTT; cdr3_aa: CAISEDRGGEAFF
d_call: TRBD2; v_call: TRBV19; clone_size: NA; j_call: TRBJ2-1; cdr3_nt: TGTGCCAGTAGTCCATTGACTAGCACTATAGACAATGAGCAGTTCTTC; cdr3_aa: CASSPLTSTIDNEQFF
d_call: NA; v_call: TRBV19; clone_size: once; j_call: TRBJ2-7; cdr3_nt: TGTGCCAGTAGTCGTCAGGGGAACTCCTACGAGCAGTACTTC; cdr3_aa: CASSRQGNSYEQYF